This T cell receptor beta chain came from a study of T-cell reconstitution after alpha-beta-depleted transplantation in children. V was clipped by 3 bases and J by 5 bases, with 13 bases between them. The CDR3 contains 15 residues. General study findings and limits: Diversity and T-cell counts at one year after transplant derived mostly from new T cells.

This clonotype was recorded a few times. Its target is not known. Unique molecular identifiers were incorporated when the TCRbeta library was constructed. TCRdb recomputed calls from the PCR reads with MiXCR, one row per CDR3 protein. In the table there are around 580,000 distinct CDR3 sequences, 25% to 30% of which are singletons. V gene TRBV12-3 or TRBV12-4 combines with J gene TRBJ1-4, with D hard to call. Here the sequenced sample was PBMCs, taken before TCRalphabeta/CD19-depleted stem cell transplant. The receptor's source is a boy under two years old with Wiskott-Aldrich syndrome, due to receive a stem cell transplant. In nucleotides, the CDR3 is TGTGCCAGCAGTTTCTCTGACCCTCGGAATGAAAAACTGTTTTTT. Encoded protein: CASSFSDPRNEKLFF.